This T cell receptor (beta chain) stems from a study of blood T cell repertoires in COVID-19. At the level of the study: COVID-19 samples collected from the United States, Italy and Spain covered acute and convalescent phases. Nucleic acid was either cDNA or gDNA, and it came from T cells, B-cell-depleted T cells, or PBMCs.

The CDR3 runs 14 residues. V trimming: 1 base; J trimming: 8 bases; junction bases outside the gene matches: 7. Germline-derived CDR1 and CDR2 are MDHEN and SYDVKM. The table came from immunoSEQ multiplex PCR; TCRdb's copy has only in-frame clones and leaves some out. The repertoire holds roughly 69,000 clones, with around 80% as singletons. This sequence joins TRBV28 and TRBJ1-1; 7 positions agree with TRBD1. Input material: PBMCs or T cells enriched from blood (not recorded which). The receptor comes from a woman aged 40 to 50 with acute COVID-19. This CDR3 reads CASSLSEGAGEAFF. Here the CDR3 DNA reads TGTGCCAGCAGTTTATCCGAGGGGGCGGGAGAAGCTTTCTTT.